The 2 T cell receptor beta chains in this list originate from one sample, sequenced in a study of blood T cell repertoires in COVID-19. The assay was immunoSEQ multiplex PCR, and TCRdb's table has in-frame clones only and misses some. The sample holds around 270,000 clones; around 90% are singletons and the top ten take over 2.5%. The source material was PBMCs or T cells enriched from blood (not recorded which). These receptors all stem from a woman in her thirties or forties who had been exposed to COVID-19.

J is TRBJ2-1 and V is TRBV29-1; 8 bases align to TRBD2. Germline loops: CDR1 SQVTM, CDR2 ANQGSEA. The CDR3 consists of 14 residues. V shed 4 bases and J 4 bases; nucleotides not matched to a gene: 6. The CDR3 sequence: CSVGVAGFYNEQFF. CDR3 nucleotides: TGCAGCGTTGGAGTAGCGGGATTTTACAATGAGCAGTTCTTC.

This clone is a singleton in its sample. This chain uses TRBV19 with TRBJ1-5; D is unclear. Trimming took 3 bases from V and 6 from J, leaving 6 bases between them. This CDR3 spans 12 amino acids. Per the germline V gene, CDR1 is LNHDA and CDR2 is SQIVND (reference sequence). CDR3: CASSILFQPQHF. CDR3 nucleotides: TGTGCCAGTAGTATCTTGTTTCAGCCCCAGCATTTT.